These 10 T cell receptor beta chains share one sample of origin, sequenced in a study of blood T cell repertoires in COVID-19. Clones were sequenced by immunoSEQ multiplex PCR, and TCRdb holds only the in-frame ones, with some missing. The data show about 140,000 clones, less than 85% seen once. The sample comprised PBMCs or T cells enriched from blood (not recorded which). The origin of the receptors is a young woman who had been exposed to COVID-19.

The rearrangement links TRBV30 to TRBJ2-1; 9 bases agree with TRBD2. The junction had 10 bases not matched to a gene; V was cut back by 3 bases and J by 7 bases. The germline V gene encodes CDR1 GTSNPN and CDR2 SVGIG (reference sequence). The length of the CDR3 is 15 residues. CDR3 coding DNA: TGTGCCTGGAGAGCCGGGACTAGCCGACGGAATGAGCAGTTCTTC. Protein product: CAWRAGTSRRNEQFF.

The chain employs TRBV9 and TRBJ2-7, with TRBD2 matching over 13 bases. CDR1 is SGDLS, CDR2 YYNGEE, per germline. The trim removed 4 bases at V and 8 bases at J, leaving 9 bases unmatched. The CDR3 extends over 15 amino acids. The CDR3 protein is CASSLGTSGVDQQYF. For the CDR3, the DNA is TGTGCCAGCAGCCTCGGGACTAGCGGGGTGGATCAGCAGTACTTC.

DNA for the CDR3: TGTGCCAGCAGAGTTCAGGGACACCCGGGGCCCCAGCATTTT. It encodes CASRVQGHPGPQHF. The chain joins TRBV6-5 to TRBJ1-5; D may be TRBD1 (6 bases). The germline V gene encodes CDR1 MNHEY and CDR2 SVGAGI. V was pared by 6 bases and J by 9 bases, with 18 bases between. The CDR3 loop spans 14 amino acids.

This clone appeared a single time. The J gene is TRBJ1-1, the V gene TRBV11-2; TRBD1 might be the D (6 bases). The ends were cut back, 5 bases at V and 4 bases at J, with 26 bases in the middle. Per the germline V gene, CDR1 is SGHAT and CDR2 is FQNNGV. The CDR3 runs to 18 residues. The CDR3 DNA sequence: TGTGCCAGCAGCCACGAGTTGGGGGCGCGTGTAAGGGGCACTGAAGCTTTCTTT. Its protein product is CASSHELGARVRGTEAFF.

The V call is TRBV12-3 or TRBV12-4, the J call TRBJ1-2; TRBD1 is a possible D gene (5 bases). The V and J ends lost 2 bases and 6 bases respectively, with 10 bases between them. CDR3 length: 13 residues. CDR3 loop: CASSLLPTDGYTF. The CDR3 nucleotides are TGTGCCAGCAGTTTACTCCCGACAGATGGCTACACCTTC.

The genes are TRBV5-5 and TRBJ2-3, with 7 bases lining up with TRBD2. J gave up 0 bases and V 4 bases, and 5 bases lay outside the gene matches. The germline CDR1 and CDR2 sequences are SGHKS and YYEKEE (reference sequence). The CDR3 spans 15 residues. The CDR3 loop reads CASSRGLTSTDTQYF. The CDR3, as DNA: TGTGCCAGCAGCAGGGGACTAACAAGCACAGATACGCAGTATTTT.

In its sample, this clone was seen a few times. The chain combines TRBV12-3 or TRBV12-4 with TRBJ2-7; D possibly corresponds to TRBD2 (5 bases). With 7 bases removed from V and 0 bases from J, the gap between germline ends came to 10 bases. CDR3 length equals 13 residues. The CDR3: CASTYTSSYEQYF. DNA for the CDR3: TGTGCCAGCACTTATACTAGCTCCTACGAGCAGTACTTC.

J is TRBJ2-7 and V is TRBV10-3; D is unresolved. Germline V gene lookup returns CDR1 ENHRY and CDR2 SYGVKD. This CDR3 is built from 15 residues. The ends were cut back, 6 bases at V and 2 bases at J, with 17 bases in the middle. For the CDR3, the DNA is TGTGCCATCAGGCCCGACTTAGGCCCAGCCTACGAGCAGTACTTC. It yields the protein CAIRPDLGPAYEQYF.

The chain recombines TRBV29-1 with TRBJ2-1; 8 bases map to TRBD1. The length of the CDR3 is 13 residues. With V trimmed by 7 bases and J by 5 bases, 7 bases remained unmatched. Germline V lookup: CDR1 SQVTM, CDR2 ANQGSEA. CDR3 protein: CSAMDRANNEQFF. DNA of the CDR3: TGCAGCGCAATGGACAGGGCTAACAATGAGCAGTTCTTC.

The chain combines TRBV5-6 with TRBJ1-2; D is ambiguous. Germline CDR1 SGHDT, CDR2 YYEEEE. With 1 base removed from V and 0 bases from J, the gap between germline ends came to 7 bases. The CDR3 spans 14 residues. As DNA, the CDR3 is TGTGCCAGCAGCTTGTCCGGGACTAACTATGGCTACACCTTC. As protein: CASSLSGTNYGYTF. The entire variable domain, with the rest obtained from reference TRBV5-6 and TRBJ1-2, is as follows: DAGVTQSPTHLIKTRGQQVTLRCSPKSGHDTVSWYQQALGQGPQFIFQYYEEEERQRGNFPDRFSGHQFPNYSSELNVNALLLGDSALYLCASSLSGTNYGYTFGSGTRLTVV.